Presented here are 26 T cell receptor beta chains from one specimen sequenced in a study of tumor and adjacent non-tumor tissue in lung cancer. RNA was extracted from bulk tissue without any cell sorting. The library came from three nested PCR rounds adapted from ARM-PCR protocols. TCRdb used MiXCR to reprocess the multiplex PCR reads, holding one entry per CDR3 protein. The table lists around 120,000 distinct CDR3 sequences, 60% to 70% of them singletons. Sequencing was done on a sample of lung tumor tissue. The receptors come from a man aged 30 to 39 with non-small cell lung cancer.

This clonotype was picked up many times. The V and J genes are TRBV12-3 or TRBV12-4 and TRBJ1-4; no clear D gene. This CDR3 is built from 15 residues. V lost 2 bases to trimming and J lost 5 bases, with 12 bases between them. CDR3 DNA: TGTGCCAGCAGTTTATTCTACGGACCAAATGAAAAACTGTTTTTT. Amino acids: CASSLFYGPNEKLFF.

In this sample, this clonotype turned up once. At one of its ends the junction is not consistent with the germline gene, which may arise from a read error. This CDR3 reads CASRSQGFDEQYF. CDR3 bases: TGTGCCAGCAGATCACAGGGATTCGACGAACAGTACTTC. The chain links TRBV11-3 to TRBJ2-7, with D perhaps matching TRBD1 (6 bases). The CDR3 length is 13 residues. The germline V gene encodes CDR1 SGHNT and CDR2 YENEEA.

About this clonotype itself: A much bigger clone sits one base away, suggesting this may be a read error. This chain joins TRBV5-6 and TRBJ2-3, with D perhaps TRBD1 (5 bases). There are 15 residues in the CDR3. Germline V gives CDR1 SGHDT, CDR2 YYEEEE. The CDR3 bases are TGTGCCAGCAGCTTGGGACAGATAAGCACAAATACGCAGTATTTT. Protein product: CASSLGQISTNTQYF.

A single count supports this clonotype. With a much larger clone just one base away, this may be a read error. The chain recombines TRBV5-4 with TRBJ2-1; either TRBD1 or TRBD2 may fit D (5 bases each). Germline values: CDR1 SGHNT, CDR2 YYREEE (reference sequence). The V and J ends lost 4 bases and 13 bases respectively, with 15 bases between them. This CDR3 contains 12 residues. For the CDR3, the DNA is TGTGCCAGCAGCACGACATGGGGACGACAGTTCTTC. Protein: CASSTTWGRQFF.

The table lists this clonotype with many counts. This chain joins TRBV4-1 and TRBJ1-3; D gene unclear. V was trimmed by 3 bases and J by 0 bases, leaving 12 bases between them. Per the germline V gene, CDR1 is MGHRA and CDR2 is YSYEKL. The CDR3 length is 16 residues. CDR3 DNA: TGCGCCAGCAGCCAGCCCTTTGGAGGCTCTGGAAACACCATATATTTT. As protein: CASSQPFGGSGNTIYF.

This clonotype was seen repeatedly, ten times or more. This chain connects TRBV10-3 to TRBJ1-1; no reliable D call. V was trimmed by 0 bases and J by 4 bases, leaving 3 bases between them. The CDR3 totals 12 residues. The V gene's germline CDR1 is ENHRY and CDR2 SYGVKD. CDR3 amino acids: CAISESTTEAFF. The CDR3 region has the DNA TGTGCCATCAGTGAGTCGACCACTGAAGCTTTCTTT.

This clonotype was seen a handful of times. This may be a read error, as it is one base from a much larger clone. The chain uses TRBV11-2 and TRBJ1-5; possibly TRBD1 for D (5 bases). Trimming left V 3 bases short and J 6 bases short, with 21 bases between. This CDR3 is 17 amino acids long. The germline V gene encodes CDR1 SGHAT and CDR2 FQNNGV. CDR3 nucleotide sequence: TGTGCCAGCAGCTTCCCCGGGAAGGTCAGGGTGGGTCAGCCCCAGCATTTT. It codes for CASSFPGKVRVGQPQHF.

Many counts were recorded for this clonotype. The V gene is TRBV20-1, the J gene TRBJ2-1, with 11 bases that match TRBD2. The CDR3 extends over 17 amino acids. Germline V gene data show CDR1 as DFQATT and CDR2 as SNEGSKA (reference sequence). The junction had 9 bases not matched to a gene; V was cut back by 3 bases and J by 2 bases. DNA for the CDR3: TGCAGTGCTAGGTGGGGACTAGCGGATACGCCCTACAATGAGCAGTTCTTC. It translates to CSARWGLADTPYNEQFF.

This clonotype was seen repeatedly, ten times or more. The gene calls are TRBV4-3 and TRBJ2-7; tentatively, D is TRBD1 or TRBD2 (5 bases each). The V end lost 4 bases, the J end lost 3 bases, and 13 bases lay between the germline ends. The CDR3 loop spans 14 amino acids. Germline CDR1 and CDR2: LGHNA and YSLEER. The CDR3 DNA sequence: TGCGCCAGCAGCCCAGGGTCAGGGAGCTACGAGCAGTACTTC. This encodes CASSPGSGSYEQYF.

A note on this clonotype: At one of its ends the junction is not consistent with the germline gene, which may arise from a read error. The chain couples TRBV5-5 to TRBJ1-2; weak D call: TRBD1 (6 bases). The CDR3 length is 14 residues. The germline V gene has CDR1 SGHKS and CDR2 YYEKEE (reference sequence). CDR3 nucleotides: TGTGTCAGCAGCTCACGGACAGTCAACTATGGATACACCTTC. This translates into CVSSSRTVNYGYTF.

Turning to this clonotype: This may arise from a read error, as a much more abundant clone is one base away. The chain uses TRBV24-1 and TRBJ2-6, with D hard to call. Germline V gene lookup returns CDR1 KGHDR and CDR2 SFDVKD. The CDR3 totals 17 residues. The CDR3 nucleotides read TGTGTCACCAGTGATTTGTCATCCAGCTCTGGGGCCAACGTCCTGACTTTC. Translating gives CVTSDLSSSSGANVLTF.

As regards this clonotype: This may be a read error, as it is one base from a much larger clone. V usage is TRBV5-6 and J usage is TRBJ1-6, with D possibly matching TRBD1 (6 bases). The CDR3 consists of 15 residues. From germline, CDR1 is SGHDT and CDR2 YYEEEE. The DNA for the CDR3 is TGTGCCAGCAGCTCGGGACACCTATATAATCCACCCCTCCACTTT. Its translation is CASSSGHLYNPPLHF. The variable domain in full, completed from reference TRBV5-6 and TRBJ1-6, reads DAGVTQSPTHLIKTRGQQVTLRCSPKSGHDTVSWYQQALGQGPQFIFQYYEEEERQRGNFPDRFSGHQFPNYSSELNVNALLLGDSALYLCASSSGHLYNPPLHFGNGTRLTVT.

The chain's CDR3 is CSASEQGAGQPQHF. CDR3 nucleotide sequence: TGCAGTGCTAGTGAACAGGGGGCGGGACAGCCCCAGCATTTT. This sequence joins TRBV20-1 and TRBJ1-5; 9 bases line up with TRBD1. Unmatched junction bases numbered 7, after V lost 3 bases and J lost 7 bases. This CDR3 spans 14 amino acids. Germline V lookup: CDR1 DFQATT, CDR2 SNEGSKA (reference sequence).

The chain joins TRBV11-1 to TRBJ1-5; 7 bases align to TRBD1. This CDR3 has 15 residues. Germline CDR1 and CDR2: SGHAT and FQDESV (reference sequence). J was trimmed by 1 base and V by 1 base; bases with no gene match: 1. CDR3 sequence reads: CASSLGTGSNQPQHF. The CDR3, as DNA: TGTGCCAGCAGCTTAGGGACAGGAAGCAATCAGCCCCAGCATTTT.

A word on this clonotype: This may be a read error: a much more frequent sequence differs by one nucleotide. The missing conserved phenylalanine or tryptophan at the end of this CDR3 makes a read error likely. This chain connects TRBV6-5 to TRBJ2-1; 11 bases are shared with TRBD2. This CDR3 is 14 amino acids long. In germline, CDR1 is MNHEY, CDR2 SVGAGI. V was clipped by 6 bases and J by 7 bases; unmatched bases: 5. The CDR3 is CASRRSGRGNEQFL. In nucleotides, the CDR3 is TGTGCCAGCAGACGTAGCGGGAGGGGGAATGAGCAGTTCCTC.

Concerning this clonotype itself: A junction boundary mismatches the germline segment, possibly from a read error. This sequence joins TRBV20-1 and TRBJ2-3; the match to TRBD2 covers 11 bases. The CDR3 totals 15 residues. The germline CDR1 and CDR2 sequences are DFQATT and SNEGSKA (reference sequence). In DNA form, the CDR3 reads TGCAGTGCCAGTCGTAGCGGGGGGGCAAGAGATACGCACTATTTT. Its translation: CSASRSGGARDTHYF.

A note on this clonotype: One junction end disagrees with the germline gene, perhaps due to a read error. V and J are TRBV30 and TRBJ1-2; D perhaps matches TRBD1 (5 bases). Per the germline V gene, CDR1 is GTSNPN and CDR2 is SVGIG (reference sequence). This CDR3 spans 15 amino acids. CDR3 coding DNA: TGTGCCTGGAGTGTACCAGGGATAGCTAACTATGGCTACGCCTTC. Residues: CAWSVPGIANYGYAF.

Ten or more counts support this clonotype. The rearrangement joins TRBV12-3 or TRBV12-4 to TRBJ2-7; 9 nucleotides match TRBD2. The CDR3 totals 14 residues. V was pared by 5 bases and J by 0 bases, with 2 bases of the junction left unmatched. The CDR3, as DNA: TGTGCCAGCAGTCAGACTAGCGGCTCCTACGAGCAGTACTTC. This translates into CASSQTSGSYEQYF.

Concerning this clonotype itself: This clone may be a read error of a much larger clone one base away. The chain uses TRBV20-1 and TRBJ2-3, with TRBD2 matching over 13 bases. The J segment lost 0 bases and the V segment lost 7 bases, leaving 10 bases of the junction unmatched. Germline loops: CDR1 DFQATT, CDR2 SNEGSKA (reference sequence). CDR3 length: 17 amino acids. For the CDR3, the DNA is TGCAGTGTTTCCCGACTAGCGGGGGGCACTAGCACAGATACGCAGTATTTT. It codes for CSVSRLAGGTSTDTQYF.

Notes on this clonotype: One end of the junction does not line up with germline, which may come from a read error. The chain uses TRBV4-3 and TRBJ2-3; 7 bases are a match to TRBD2. The CDR3 runs to 17 residues. Germline V gene sequence: CDR1 LGHNA, CDR2 YSLEER. The CDR3 DNA reads as TGCACCAGCAACCAAGACGGGAGCGGGGCTAGCACAGATACGCAGTATTTT. Its protein product is CTSNQDGSGASTDTQYF.

Notes on this clonotype: Its ends do not fully match the called genes, so a read error is possible. The chain has TRBV5-4 and TRBJ1-6; D uncertain. Per the germline V gene, CDR1 is SGHNT and CDR2 is YYREEE (reference sequence). This CDR3 comprises 15 residues. The CDR3, as DNA: TGTGCCAGCAGCTTGGACAGCCGAAATAATTCACACCTCCACTTT. Translation: CASSLDSRNNSHLHF.

Concerning this clonotype: One junction end disagrees with the germline gene, perhaps due to a read error. The chain recombines TRBV6-5 with TRBJ1-2; weak D call: TRBD1 (6 bases). Germline-derived CDR1 and CDR2 are MNHEY and SVGAGI. This CDR3 contains 13 residues. The DNA of the CDR3 is TGTGTCAGCTGTGCCCAGGGGAGGGGTGGCTACACCTTC. Protein sequence: CVSCAQGRGGYTF.

This clonotype showed up just a few times. A much larger clone sits a single nucleotide away, making a read error possible. The gene calls are TRBV4-2 and TRBJ2-7; 7 bases fit TRBD1. V lost 3 bases to trimming and J lost 3 bases; unmatched junction nucleotides: 11. Germline V gene sequence: CDR1 LGHNA, CDR2 YNFKEQ. The CDR3 contains 16 residues. The CDR3 sequence is CASSHPTVQGLYEQYF. In DNA form, the CDR3 reads TGTGCCAGCAGCCACCCTACGGTACAGGGGCTCTACGAGCAGTACTTC.

This clonotype was seen a handful of times. A much larger clone lies one base from this, so it may be a read error. The CDR3 does not end in the conserved phenylalanine or tryptophan, so this is likely a read error. The genes are TRBV6-5 and TRBJ1-2; weak D call: TRBD1 (5 bases). V lost 0 bases, J lost 6 bases, and 8 bases lay in between. CDR1 and CDR2 (germline): MNHEY, SVGAGI. The CDR3 is made up of 13 amino acids. CDR3 sequence reads: CASSYSGGDGYTL. CDR3 bases: TGTGCCAGCAGTTACTCGGGAGGGGATGGCTACACCCTC.

Concerning this clonotype: This may be a read error, as it is one base from a much larger clone. The chain uses TRBV20-1 and TRBJ1-3; weak D call: TRBD1 (5 bases). The CDR3 extends over 14 amino acids. Trimming took 6 bases from V and 4 from J, leaving 16 bases between them. Germline CDR1 reads DFQATT; CDR2 reads SNEGSKA (reference sequence). CDR3 region: CSARSGSTGNTIYF. CDR3 coding DNA: TGCAGTGCCCGATCAGGGAGTACAGGAAACACCATATATTTT.

The chain links TRBV20-1 to TRBJ2-7; D might be TRBD2 (6 bases). The CDR3 extends over 16 amino acids. V gave up 4 bases and J gave up 1 base, with 20 bases separating them. Germline V gene sequence: CDR1 DFQATT, CDR2 SNEGSKA (reference sequence). The CDR3, as DNA: TGCAGTGCTAATCCTCGTGGGGGACTCTTTTCCTACGAGCAGTACTTC. This codes for CSANPRGGLFSYEQYF.